A single sample gave rise to the 6 T cell receptor beta chains below, sequenced in a study of T cell repertoires in cytomegalovirus infection. What these receptors recognize is not known. TCRdb re-called the reads through MiXCR, storing one row per CDR3 protein. The table lists 700,000 to 850,000 distinct CDR3 sequences, approximately 30% of them singletons. The sequenced sample was cultured CD8+ T cells from PBMCs, obtained from culture after CMV antigen stimulation. The receptors here all came from a human donor in good health (CMV status not recorded). Some clones in this sample may be carry-over from other donors' samples.

This clonotype was counted only a few times. The DNA of the CDR3 is TGTGCCAGCAGTTTTAGTCACCCAGCGAACACCGGGGAGCTGTTTTTT. Translation: CASSFSHPANTGELFF. V and J are TRBV12-3 or TRBV12-4 and TRBJ2-2; D call uncertain. The CDR3 is 16 amino acids. Trimming removed 3 bases from V and 0 bases from J, with 11 bases in between.

This clonotype was observed a few times. V and J are TRBV20-1 and TRBJ2-7; tentatively, D is TRBD2 (5 bases). Germline assignment: CDR1 DFQATT and CDR2 SNEGSKA (reference sequence). The V end lost 3 bases, the J end lost 7 bases, and 16 bases lay between the germline ends. CDR3 length equals 13 residues. CDR3 sequence (DNA): TGCAGTGCTAGGGGTCTTGGGAGTGTGGAGCAGTACTTC. Translated, it gives CSARGLGSVEQYF.

The rearrangement joins TRBV6-2 or TRBV6-3 to TRBJ2-1, with D possibly TRBD2 on 5 matching bases. The CDR3 length is 11 residues. Trimming took off 5 bases at V and 10 bases at J, with 9 bases between the two ends. CDR1 and CDR2 from the germline V gene are MNHEY and SVGEGT. The CDR3 is CASSADWEQFF. CDR3 nucleotide sequence: TGTGCCAGCAGTGCGGACTGGGAGCAGTTCTTC.

This clonotype was counted a few times. CDR3 sequence: CAYQGGTEAFF. CDR3 DNA sequence: TGTGCGTACCAGGGCGGCACTGAAGCTTTCTTT. The genes are TRBV5-8 and TRBJ1-1, with a possible D match to TRBD1 (5 bases). Germline V gives CDR1 SGHTS, CDR2 YDEGEE. The length of the CDR3 is 11 residues.

J is TRBJ1-4 and V is TRBV6-5; 8 bases match TRBD1. The CDR3 length is 14 residues. The J segment lost 3 bases and the V segment lost 8 bases, leaving 5 bases of the junction unmatched. The V gene's germline CDR1 is MNHEY and CDR2 SVGAGI. CDR3 in DNA: TGTGCCAGCGGCTGGACAGGGCCTAATGAAAAACTGTTTTTT. Its translation: CASGWTGPNEKLFF.

This clonotype was counted ten times or more. CDR3: CASSQGSGGATDTQYF. In nucleotides, the CDR3 is TGCGCCAGCAGCCAGGGTAGCGGGGGGGCAACAGATACGCAGTATTTT. V gene TRBV4-1 combines with J gene TRBJ2-3; 11 nucleotides agree with TRBD2. The length of the CDR3 is 16 residues. The germline gives CDR1 MGHRA, CDR2 YSYEKL. Trimming cost V 3 bases and J 3 bases; bases outside gene matches: 5.